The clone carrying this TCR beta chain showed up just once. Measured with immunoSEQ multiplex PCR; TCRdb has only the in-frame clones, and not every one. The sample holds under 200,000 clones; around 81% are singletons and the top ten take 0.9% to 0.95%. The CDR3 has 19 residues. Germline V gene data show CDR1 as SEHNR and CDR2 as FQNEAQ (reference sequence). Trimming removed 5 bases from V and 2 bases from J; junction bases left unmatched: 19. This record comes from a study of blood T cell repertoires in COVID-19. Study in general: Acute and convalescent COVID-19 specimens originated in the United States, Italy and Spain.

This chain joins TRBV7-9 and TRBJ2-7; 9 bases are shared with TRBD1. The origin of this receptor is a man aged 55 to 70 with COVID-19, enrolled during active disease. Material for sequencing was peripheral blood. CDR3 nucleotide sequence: TGTGCCAGCAGCGGAGGGGGCCGGGACAGGGCTTCGCGGGCCTACGAGCAGTACTTC. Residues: CASSGGGRDRASRAYEQYF.